This T cell receptor beta chain was recovered during a study of blood T cell repertoires in COVID-19. Generated by immunoSEQ multiplex PCR, the TCRdb table keeps only in-frame clones and is missing some. The table records approximately 58,000 clones, 70% to 90% of them present only once. The V and J ends lost 4 bases and 7 bases, in that order; junction bases with no gene match: 14. CDR1 and CDR2 from the germline V gene are SGHNT and YENEEA. The CDR3 totals 16 residues. Sequences were obtained from peripheral blood. This clonotype was obtained from a man aged 55 to 69 with COVID-19, enrolled during active disease. This chain connects TRBV11-3 to TRBJ2-7; 9 positions match TRBD2. The CDR3 sequence: CASSSHSGRTLGEQYF. In DNA, the CDR3 is TGTGCCAGCAGCTCTCATAGCGGGAGAACCCTTGGGGAGCAGTACTTC.